A selection of T cell receptor beta chains follows, all from one sample in a study of shared clonotypes between healthy human individuals. TCRdb's copy holds only in-frame clones and misses some; the assay was immunoSEQ multiplex PCR. The data contain around 95,000 clones, roughly half of them singletons. The specimen sequenced was PBMCs. The source of these receptors is a woman aged 40 to 50 in good health. Some clones in this sample may be carry-over from other donors' samples. CDR3s include the opening cysteine and the closing phenylalanine or tryptophan. D genes are given only for firm matches. Only part of the rows carry a size: once, few, many, or a class if the clone is expanded.

d_call	v_call	j_call	clone_size	cdr3_nt	cdr3_aa
NA	TRBV30	TRBJ1-6	NA	TGTGCCTGGGGCTCAATTGGTGTTAATTCACCCCTCCACTTT	CAWGSIGVNSPLHF
NA	TRBV7-2	TRBJ1-1	many	TGTGCCAGCAGCAAGAGGGGGGACACTGAAGCTTTCTTT	CASSKRGDTEAFF
TRBD2	TRBV23-1	TRBJ2-7	many	TGCGCCAGCAGTCAATCGGTTAGCGGGAGGGTCCACGAGCAGTACTTC	CASSQSVSGRVHEQYF
NA	TRBV30	TRBJ1-1	many	TGTGCCTGGAACAGGGAGTCGAGCACTGAAGCTTTCTTT	CAWNRESSTEAFF
NA	TRBV30	TRBJ2-6	many	TGTGCCTGGAGTCTCTCTGGGGCCAACGTCCTGACTTTC	CAWSLSGANVLTF
NA	TRBV20-1	TRBJ2-7	NA	TGCAGTGCTTGGGGGGGGCGCGAGCAGTACTTC	CSAWGGREQYF
TRBD1	TRBV30	TRBJ1-4	many	TGTGCCTTTTCTACCGGGACAGGGGGGATTGGTGAAAAACTGTTTTTT	CAFSTGTGGIGEKLFF
NA	TRBV4-1	TRBJ2-1	once	TGCGCCAGCAGCCAAGATCTCGGACTAGAGCAGTTCTTC	CASSQDLGLEQFF
NA	TRBV20-1	TRBJ2-7	NA	TGCAGTGCCCTCTTAGTTGTCGAGCAGTACTTC	CSALLVVEQYF
NA	TRBV7-9	TRBJ2-5	medium-sized	TGTGCCAGCAGCTTAGCGATCGAGACCCAGTACTTC	CASSLAIETQYF
TRBD1	TRBV9	TRBJ2-7	many	TGTGCCAGCAGCGTAGAAGGGACAGGGTCCTACGAGCAGTACTTC	CASSVEGTGSYEQYF
NA	TRBV4-2	TRBJ2-3	few	TGTGCCAGCAGCCCCTGGCTCGGGGCAGATACGCAGTATTTT	CASSPWLGADTQYF
NA	TRBV7-2	TRBJ2-5	few	TGTGCCAGCAGCTTAGCGGTCGCAGAGAGGGGGCAGTACTTC	CASSLAVAERGQYF
NA	TRBV27	TRBJ2-5	NA	TGTGCCAGCAGTTTATCGAGTCAGGGGACGGAGACCCAGTACTTC	CASSLSSQGTETQYF
NA	TRBV6-6	TRBJ2-3	NA	TGTGCCAGCAGTTACTCGGGCAGTTCCGTCGCAGATACGCAGTATTTT	CASSYSGSSVADTQYF
NA	TRBV7-2	TRBJ2-7	once	TGTGCCAGCAGACTTACTATATCGGGCGAGCAGTACTTC	CASRLTISGEQYF
TRBD1	TRBV18	TRBJ2-7	NA	TGTGCCAGCTCACATGGACAGGGGTACGAGCAGTACTTC	CASSHGQGYEQYF
NA	TRBV13	TRBJ1-1	NA	TGTGCCAGCAGCTTAGTGGGGGCAGGGGATAGCACTGAAGCTTTCTTT	CASSLVGAGDSTEAFF
TRBD2	TRBV7-8	TRBJ2-5	once	TGTGCCAGCAGCACGGGAGGCCAACAAGAGACCCAGTACTTC	CASSTGGQQETQYF
NA	TRBV5-1	TRBJ2-1	few	TGCGCCAGCAGCTTGGTTCGTACATCTGGCTACTCCTACAATGAGCAGTTCTTC	CASSLVRTSGYSYNEQFF
NA	TRBV6-5	TRBJ2-6	NA	TGTGCCAGCAGTTCCCCGGGGGTCTCTGGGGCCAACGTCCTGACTTTC	CASSSPGVSGANVLTF
TRBD2	TRBV4-2	TRBJ2-7	many	TGTGCCAGCAGCCAAGAGGGGACGGGACTAGCGGGACCCTACGAGCAGTACTTC	CASSQEGTGLAGPYEQYF
NA	TRBV7-9	TRBJ2-1	NA	TGTGCCAGCAGCTTATGGCTAAGTGAGCAGTTCTTC	CASSLWLSEQFF
TRBD1	TRBV11-2	TRBJ2-5	NA	TGTGCCAGCAGCTTAGATCGATGGGACAGGGGTGAGACCCAGTACTTC	CASSLDRWDRGETQYF
NA	TRBV6-1	TRBJ1-2	NA	TGTGCCAGCAGTCAGGGAGATGGCTACACCTTC	CASSQGDGYTF
NA	TRBV10-2	TRBJ1-1	few	TGCGCCAGGAAACCCGACCCGAACACTGAAGCTTTCTTT	CARKPDPNTEAFF
NA	TRBV4-3	TRBJ1-4	NA	TGCGCCAGCAGCCCCAGACAGGCACAGACAACTAATGAAAAACTGTTTTTT	CASSPRQAQTTNEKLFF
NA	TRBV30	TRBJ2-7	NA	TGTGCCTTTGGGAGGTTCGAGCAGTACTTC	CAFGRFEQYF